This T cell receptor (beta chain) was obtained from a study of beta chain features in type 1 diabetes. This clone showed up just a few times. Its antigen is undetermined. Germline V CDR1 and CDR2: MDHEN, SYDVKM. V lost 8 bases, J lost 7 bases, and 12 bases lay in between. The CDR3 length is 12 residues. What was sequenced were expressed TCRB transcripts, since all of the isolated RNA had been reverse transcribed. The method was immunoSEQ multiplex PCR; TCRdb's version includes in-frame clones alone and lacks a portion of them. The sample holds a few hundred thousand clones, around 15% seen once. General study results and limits: PCR, the amplification step, might favor shorter templates, equally in patients and controls. In all four CD4+ subsets, TCRB CDR3 length was significantly, moderately reduced in type 1 diabetes.

The rearrangement links TRBV28 to TRBJ2-1, with a possible D match to TRBD1 (5 bases). This TCR was recovered from a woman aged 18-29 years in good health. Specimen: naive CD4+ T cells from blood. The CDR3 spells CASRDQGNEQFF. The CDR3 nucleotides are TGTGCCAGCCGAGATCAGGGTAATGAGCAGTTCTTC.